Sequencing of this T cell receptor beta chain was carried out in a study of T-cell reconstitution after alpha-beta-depleted transplantation in children. In this sample, this clonotype turned up a few times. As yet, its antigen is unknown. Study-wide points: There were reportedly several hundred expanded graft clones from which alpha-beta T cells came about two months after transplant. T-cell counts and diversity at one year post-transplant came mainly from newly produced T cells. High day-60 TCRbeta diversity in some patients came from surviving recipient T cells and thymic progenitors.

V was clipped by 1 base and J by 4 bases; unmatched bases: 7. CDR1 LGHNA and CDR2 YNFKEQ come from the germline V gene. CDR3 length: 16 amino acids. A TCRbeta library incorporating unique molecular identifiers was prepared. TCRdb itself ran the PCR reads through MiXCR, one entry per CDR3 protein. Here the sample spans about a million distinct CDR3 sequences, about 26% being singletons. The chain carries TRBV4-2 and TRBJ2-3; TRBD2 matches 8 bases. The sequence was collected from a boy under three years old who had a stem cell transplant for SCID, so the T cells may come from the graft donor. Sequenced material: PBMCs, mostly from graft donor cells, taken 360 days after TCRalphabeta/CD19-depleted stem cell transplant. CDR3 region: CASSQVAAGGADTQYF. Written as DNA, the CDR3 is TGTGCCAGCAGCCAAGTAGCGGCGGGGGGCGCAGATACGCAGTATTTT.